This T cell receptor beta chain came from a study of blood T cell repertoires in COVID-19. As for the study in general: Italy, Spain and the United States were the sources of the convalescent and acute COVID-19 samples. PBMCs, B-cell-depleted T cells, or T cells were the source of the cDNA or gDNA that made up the material.

CDR3 size: 14 residues. Trimming shortened V by 4 bases and J by 4 bases, and 16 bases separated the two germline ends. Germline CDR1 reads SQVTM; CDR2 reads ANQGSEA. Authors' processing steps: Reference gene primer amplification in the assay estimated nucleated cell counts. The assay was immunoSEQ multiplex PCR, and TCRdb's table has in-frame clones only and misses some. V, J and clone size reflect that table, while D and trimming were determined from the DNA. In the table there are approximately 150,000 clones, about four fifths of which are singletons. This clone was seen just once. The source of this sequence is a human donor in a cohort sampled during active COVID-19. The chain has TRBV29-1 and TRBJ1-2; D remains ambiguous. Sequencing was performed on peripheral blood. The CDR3 coding sequence is TGCAGCGTTGGCAGGCTGATTTCTACCTATGGCTACACCTTC. Residues: CSVGRLISTYGYTF.